These T cell receptor beta chains were read from a single sample in a study of CD8 T cells in ankylosing spondylitis. One entry per CDR3 protein, called by TCRdb with MiXCR from the 5' RACE reads. The top ten hold approximately 6.3% of the sample, which has over 450,000 distinct CDR3 sequences, over 9.5% seen once. Sequences were obtained from blood, either unsorted or a sorted T cell fraction (not recorded which). These receptors originate from a male donor with ankylosing spondylitis. Both conserved end residues are part of each CDR3. The order of the fields is clone size, V gene, J gene, D gene, CDR3 protein, CDR3 DNA. A D gene is named only where the DNA matches it firmly. The size field is filled for only some rows; it gives once, few, many or a size class.

clone size: .; V gene: TRBV12-3/TRBV12-4; J gene: TRBJ1-5; D gene: TRBD1; CDR3 protein: CASSPTGEGQPQHF; CDR3 DNA: TGTGCCAGCAGTCCAACAGGGGAGGGGCAGCCCCAGCATTTT
clone size: many; V gene: TRBV12-3/TRBV12-4; J gene: TRBJ2-6; D gene: .; CDR3 protein: CASSLQAGANVLTF; CDR3 DNA: TGTGCCAGCAGTTTACAAGCTGGGGCCAACGTCCTGACTTTC
clone size: many; V gene: TRBV28; J gene: TRBJ2-2; D gene: TRBD1; CDR3 protein: CASSSGQGGTGELFF; CDR3 DNA: TGTGCCAGCAGTTCGGGACAGGGTGGAACCGGGGAGCTGTTTTTT
clone size: few; V gene: TRBV4-1; J gene: TRBJ2-7; D gene: TRBD2; CDR3 protein: CASSQVLAGVKGYEQYF; CDR3 DNA: TGCGCCAGCAGCCAAGTCCTAGCGGGAGTTAAGGGCTACGAGCAGTACTTC
clone size: many; V gene: TRBV30; J gene: TRBJ2-2; D gene: TRBD2; CDR3 protein: CAWSISGSGELFF; CDR3 DNA: TGTGCCTGGAGTATTAGCGGGAGCGGGGAGCTGTTTTTT
clone size: .; V gene: TRBV6-2/TRBV6-3; J gene: TRBJ1-1; D gene: TRBD1; CDR3 protein: CASRRLRTGANVDTEAFF; CDR3 DNA: TGTGCCAGCAGGAGACTTAGGACAGGGGCCAATGTGGACACTGAAGCTTTCTTT
clone size: few; V gene: TRBV20-1; J gene: TRBJ2-7; D gene: TRBD2; CDR3 protein: CSAPRTSGSLDPYEQYF; CDR3 DNA: TGCAGTGCTCCTCGGACTAGCGGGAGTTTGGACCCTTACGAGCAGTACTTC
clone size: many; V gene: TRBV7-8; J gene: TRBJ2-1; D gene: .; CDR3 protein: CASSPHQRPRPQFF; CDR3 DNA: TGTGCCAGCAGCCCACACCAGAGGCCTCGCCCCCAGTTCTTC
clone size: few; V gene: TRBV7-8; J gene: TRBJ2-6; D gene: .; CDR3 protein: CASSLARAGMHSGANVLTF; CDR3 DNA: TGTGCCAGCAGCTTAGCTCGGGCCGGCATGCACTCTGGGGCCAACGTCCTGACTTTC
clone size: few; V gene: TRBV24-1; J gene: TRBJ1-1; D gene: .; CDR3 protein: CATSSGTHGNTEAFF; CDR3 DNA: TGTGCCACCAGTTCAGGCACACACGGAAACACTGAAGCTTTCTTT
clone size: .; V gene: TRBV30; J gene: TRBJ2-7; D gene: .; CDR3 protein: CAWSPGQEQYF; CDR3 DNA: TGTGCCTGGAGTCCAGGACAGGAGCAGTACTTC